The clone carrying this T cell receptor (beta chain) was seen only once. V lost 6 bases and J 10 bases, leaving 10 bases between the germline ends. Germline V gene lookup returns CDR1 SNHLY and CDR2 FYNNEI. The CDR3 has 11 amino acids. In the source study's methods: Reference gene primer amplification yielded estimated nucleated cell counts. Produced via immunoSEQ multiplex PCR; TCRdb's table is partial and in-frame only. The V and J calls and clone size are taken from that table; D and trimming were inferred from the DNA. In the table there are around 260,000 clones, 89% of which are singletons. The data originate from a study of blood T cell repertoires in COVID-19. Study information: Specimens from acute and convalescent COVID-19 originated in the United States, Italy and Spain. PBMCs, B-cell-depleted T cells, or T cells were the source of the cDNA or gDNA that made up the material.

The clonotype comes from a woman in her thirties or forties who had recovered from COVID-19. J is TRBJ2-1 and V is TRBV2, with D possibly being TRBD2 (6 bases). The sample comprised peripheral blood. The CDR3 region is CASRGSGEQFF. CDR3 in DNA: TGTGCCAGCAGGGGTAGCGGCGAGCAGTTCTTC.